The 16 T cell receptor beta chains reported below all come from one sample, sequenced in a study of T cell responses to AZD1222 COVID-19 vaccine. The repertoire was sequenced with immunoSEQ multiplex PCR; TCRdb's copy has only in-frame clones and lacks some. The data contain roughly 62,000 clones, 76% of them singletons. The specimen comprised peripheral blood, sampled on day 0 of AZD1222 vaccination. The receptors here all came from an adult in good health.

This clone was seen just once. The rearrangement joins TRBV11-2 to TRBJ2-1, with no clear D. Germline V gene sequence: CDR1 SGHAT, CDR2 FQNNGV. The CDR3 spans 14 residues. Trimming took off 8 bases at V and 0 bases at J, with 11 bases between the two ends. CDR3 sequence: CASSGVSSYNEQFF. In nucleotides, the CDR3 is TGTGCCAGCTCGGGTGTAAGCTCCTACAATGAGCAGTTCTTC.

The chain employs TRBV28 and TRBJ1-6; D not certain. With 3 bases removed from V and 3 bases from J, the gap between germline ends came to 9 bases. CDR1 and CDR2 from the germline V gene are MDHEN and SYDVKM. The CDR3 is made up of 15 amino acids. The CDR3 DNA reads TGTGCCAGCAGTTTCGTAACGGGCTATAATTCACCCCTCCACTTT. Amino acid sequence: CASSFVTGYNSPLHF.

The rearrangement links TRBV27 to TRBJ2-3; the match to TRBD2 covers 8 bases. Germline trimming cut 6 bases from V and 6 bases from J; bases unmatched to any gene: 17. The CDR3 consists of 17 residues. CDR1 and CDR2 (germline): MNHEY, SMNVEV (reference sequence). The CDR3 DNA is TGTGCCAGCAGGCCATCCCCGGCAGATTCTAGCGGGGATACGCAGTATTTT. It yields the protein CASRPSPADSSGDTQYF.

This chain links TRBV5-6 with TRBJ2-1, with TRBD2 identical over 9 bases. CDR3 size: 16 residues. Germline values: CDR1 SGHDT, CDR2 YYEEEE. V shed 1 base and J 3 bases; nucleotides not matched to a gene: 5. DNA for the CDR3: TGTGCCAGCAGCTTGTACGCTAGCGGGGACTACAATGAGCAGTTCTTC. Its protein product is CASSLYASGDYNEQFF.

The genes are TRBV27 and TRBJ1-4; D ambiguous. CDR3 length: 14 residues. Trimming took off 7 bases at V and 8 bases at J, with 17 bases between the two ends. Looked up from germline, CDR1 is MNHEY and CDR2 is SMNVEV (reference sequence). CDR3 residues: CASTPLGGREKLFF. The DNA of the CDR3 is TGTGCCAGCACCCCTCTGGGAGGGAGGGAAAAACTGTTTTTT.

The chain combines TRBV29-1 with TRBJ1-2, with TRBD1 as a possible D gene (6 bases). The germline gives CDR1 SQVTM, CDR2 ANQGSEA. Trimming cost V 6 bases and J 3 bases, with 14 bases left between them. This CDR3 is built from 13 residues. CDR3 DNA: TGCAGCGTCGAGAGGGGGTTTGACTATGGCTACACCTTC. Translating gives CSVERGFDYGYTF.

The rearrangement links TRBV23-1 to TRBJ2-2; 9 nucleotides agree with TRBD1. Being an ORF, TRBV23-1 has a function that is uncertain. Unmatched junction bases numbered 2, after V lost 2 bases and J lost 7 bases. This CDR3 has 14 residues. The DNA for the CDR3 is TGCGCCAGCAGTCAAGGGACAGGGTTCGGGGAGCTGTTTTTT. Translated: CASSQGTGFGELFF.

This clone was seen once. V is TRBV27 and J is TRBJ1-2; 11 positions match TRBD1. This CDR3 contains 16 residues. Germline V gene sequence: CDR1 MNHEY, CDR2 SMNVEV (reference sequence). V lost 4 bases, J lost 5 bases, and 9 bases stayed unmatched. CDR3 protein: CASSSAGTGGQYGYTF. DNA of the CDR3: TGTGCCAGCAGTTCAGCCGGGACAGGGGGTCAATATGGCTACACCTTC.

This clone is judged medium-sized. The chain carries TRBV18 and TRBJ1-3, with a tentative D call TRBD1 (5 bases). Between the trimmed V and J ends, which lost 4 bases and 0 bases, there was a span of 10 bases. This CDR3 region has 15 residues. Germline CDR1 is KGHSH and CDR2 is LQKENI. The CDR3 here is CASSLTELSGNTIYF. As DNA, the CDR3 is TGTGCCAGCTCACTGACAGAGCTCTCTGGAAACACCATATATTTT.

The chain joins TRBV29-1 to TRBJ2-2; perhaps TRBD2 as D (7 bases). CDR3 size: 14 residues. The V and J ends lost 4 bases and 5 bases respectively, with 14 bases between them. Germline V gene data show CDR1 as SQVTM and CDR2 as ANQGSEA. CDR3 in DNA: TGCAGCGTTGTTAAGGGGGAGGGGACCGGGGAGCTGTTTTTT. Translation gives CSVVKGEGTGELFF.

The J gene is TRBJ2-7, the V gene TRBV7-2; possible D gene TRBD1, 6 bases. There are 13 residues in the CDR3. Trimming removed 7 bases at V and 7 bases at J, with 17 bases between. CDR1 is SGHTA, CDR2 FQGNSA, per germline. The CDR3 nucleotides read TGTGCCAGCAACCGGCCAGGGGCTAGTGAGCAGTACTTC. Its translation is CASNRPGASEQYF.

The chain carries TRBV5-5 and TRBJ2-1, with D possibly being TRBD1 (6 bases). The CDR3 covers 15 residues. From germline, CDR1 is SGHKS and CDR2 YYEKEE (reference sequence). V was shortened by 4 bases and J by 4 bases, with 15 bases between the two germline ends. CDR3 DNA: TGTGCCAGCAGCAGAGGGACAACTAATTACAATGAGCAGTTCTTC. It codes for CASSRGTTNYNEQFF.

This clone showed up just a few times. The chain is built from TRBV5-1 and TRBJ1-5; D is possibly TRBD1 (6 bases). The length of the CDR3 is 15 residues. Germline CDR1 reads SGHRS; CDR2 reads YFSETQ. V dropped 0 bases and J dropped 1 base, with 8 bases sitting between them. Here the CDR3 reads CASSLDRGSNQPQHF. The CDR3 DNA sequence: TGCGCCAGCAGCTTGGATAGGGGGAGCAATCAGCCCCAGCATTTT.

This clone was counted between two and nine times. The CDR3 loop is CASGQNNNEKLFF. The CDR3 DNA follows: TGTGCCAGCGGACAGAACAATAATGAAAAACTGTTTTTT. The rearrangement links TRBV28 to TRBJ1-4, with D perhaps TRBD1 (6 bases). Germline V gene lookup returns CDR1 MDHEN and CDR2 SYDVKM. V was pared by 8 bases and J by 4 bases, with 11 bases between. The CDR3 runs 13 residues. The full variable domain, in which reference TRBV28 and TRBJ1-4 provide the parts outside the CDR3, is DVKVTQSSRYLVKRTGEKVFLECVQDMDHENMFWYRQDPGLGLRLIYFSYDVKMKEKGDIPEGYSVSREKKERFSLILESASTNQTSMYLCASGQNNNEKLFFGSGTQLSVL.

This clone was counted only a few times. The CDR3 protein is CASSLDKNSPLHF. The CDR3, as DNA: TGTGCCAGCAGCTTGGACAAGAATTCACCCCTCCACTTT. V is TRBV5-8 and J is TRBJ1-6; D is uncertain. The germline gives CDR1 SGHTS, CDR2 YDEGEE. V lost 0 bases and J 7 bases, leaving 5 bases between the germline ends. This CDR3 has 13 residues.

The V call is TRBV5-8, the J call TRBJ2-7; D unclear. V shed 0 bases and J shed 4 bases, with 2 bases lying between them. Germline V gene sequence: CDR1 SGHTS, CDR2 YDEGEE. This CDR3 contains 11 residues. The CDR3 bases are TGTGCCAGCAGCTTGGGGTACGAGCAGTACTTC. Its translation: CASSLGYEQYF.